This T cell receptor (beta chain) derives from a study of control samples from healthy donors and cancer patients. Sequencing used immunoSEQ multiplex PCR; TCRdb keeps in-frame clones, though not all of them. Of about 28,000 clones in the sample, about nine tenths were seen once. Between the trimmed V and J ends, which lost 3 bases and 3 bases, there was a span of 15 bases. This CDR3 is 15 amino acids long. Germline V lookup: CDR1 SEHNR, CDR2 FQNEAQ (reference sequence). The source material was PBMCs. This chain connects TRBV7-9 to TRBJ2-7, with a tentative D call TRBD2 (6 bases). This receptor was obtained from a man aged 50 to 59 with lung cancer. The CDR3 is CASSFAEGSGYEQYF. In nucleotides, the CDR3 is TGTGCCAGCAGCTTCGCGGAGGGGTCTGGCTACGAGCAGTACTTC.